This entry describes one TCR beta chain. The target antigen is unknown. The sample comes from a study of cytomegalovirus exposure and HLA in healthy donors. Study as a whole: The approximately 130 validation repertoires matched the roughly 700 first-cohort repertoires in platform, a later analysis reported.

Profiling relied on immunoSEQ multiplex PCR, and the TCRdb table lists in-frame clones only, not all of them. The table includes about 190,000 clones, 75% to 90% detected once. The study, taken as a whole, reports: Researchers catalogued roughly 170 TCR beta chains as cytomegalovirus-associated.

The TCR originated in a man aged 18-30 years in good health and CMV-seropositive. Sequencing was done on a sample of PBMCs.

The CDR3 bases are TGTGCCAGCAACCCCCAGGGGCACGGGGAGCTGTTTTTT. Amino acid sequence: CASNPQGHGELFF. The V gene is TRBV25-1, the J gene TRBJ2-2; perhaps TRBD1 as D (6 bases). The V end was cut by 7 bases, the J end by 7 bases, with 13 bases between. The CDR3 covers 13 residues. Germline lookup yields CDR1 MGHDK and CDR2 SYGVNS. Filled out from reference TRBV25-1 and TRBJ2-2, the complete variable domain reads EADIYQTPRYLVIGTGKKITLECSQTMGHDKMYWYQQDPGMELHLIHYSYGVNSTEKGDLSSESTVSRIRTEHFPLTLESARPSHTSQYLCASNPQGHGELFFGEGSRLTVL.